This T cell receptor beta chain stems from a study of blood T cell repertoires in COVID-19. Study context: Some COVID-19 samples were acute and others convalescent; all came from the United States, Italy and Spain. Sources were T cells, B-cell-depleted T cells, or PBMCs; the material itself was cDNA or gDNA.

This CDR3 is built from 16 residues. The V gene's germline CDR1 is SGHTA and CDR2 FQGNSA. The V segment lost 5 bases and the J segment 4 bases; nucleotides outside the gene matches: 10. Original handling: Amplification from reference gene primers served as the basis for estimated nucleated cell counts. Assay: immunoSEQ multiplex PCR; the TCRdb copy retains only in-frame clones and omits some. The DNA was the basis for D and trimming; V, J and clone size are from that table. This sample has 35,000 to 45,000 clones, with 75% to 80% found just once. Sequencing input: peripheral blood. V gene TRBV7-2 combines with J gene TRBJ1-2; 10 nucleotides match TRBD1. The receptor comes from a man between 65 and 80 years old with active or convalescent COVID-19. The CDR3 is CASSAGGTGAGYGYTF. CDR3 nucleotides: TGTGCCAGCAGCGCGGGGGGGACAGGGGCCGGCTATGGCTACACCTTC.